What follows is one TCR beta chain and its context. Sequenced by immunoSEQ multiplex PCR; TCRdb stores in-frame clones only, minus some. The table records 300,000 to 400,000 clones, 80% to 90% of them present only once. Specified treatment: over 15 received Ad26.COV2.S at low or high dose, single or two shots; about five received placebo; per-sample allocation not given. At day 63 after the first vaccine or placebo injection, samples were drawn. This Boston cohort included adults aged 18-55 years. Germline V gene lookup returns CDR1 MNHEY and CDR2 SMNVEV (reference sequence). The ends were cut back, 6 bases at V and 0 bases at J, with 11 bases in the middle. The CDR3 is 14 amino acids. The data stem from a study of Ad26.COV2.S vaccination and SARS-CoV-2 variants.

Material: peripheral blood, obtained in a trial of Ad26.COV2.S vaccine versus placebo. The source of this sequence is a person aged 18-60 years who received the Ad26.COV2.S COVID-19 vaccine or a placebo. V gene TRBV27 combines with J gene TRBJ1-2; D uncertain. The CDR3 spells CASRQPGPNYGYTF. In nucleotides, the CDR3 is TGTGCCAGCAGGCAACCGGGTCCTAACTATGGCTACACCTTC.